These T cell receptor beta chains were read from a single sample in a study of blood T cells in healthy people across ages. TCRdb called the 5' RACE reads again in MiXCR, with one record for every CDR3 protein. Counted here are just under 750,000 distinct CDR3 sequences, about a fifth occurring once; the ten biggest clones make up around 22%. Sequenced sample: blood. These receptors were collected from a man between 65 and 79 years old in good health. Both conserved end residues are trimmed from each CDR3.

v_call: TRBV12-3/TRBV12-4; j_call: TRBJ1-1; cdr3_aa: ASTRQGMNTEAF
v_call: TRBV3-1; j_call: TRBJ1-1; cdr3_aa: ASSQHGTEAF
v_call: TRBV20-1; j_call: TRBJ2-7; cdr3_aa: SAPVTSRGYEQY
v_call: TRBV6-1; j_call: TRBJ2-3; cdr3_aa: ASRAGQGARGGDRQY
v_call: TRBV4-1; j_call: TRBJ2-5; cdr3_aa: ASSQERSRGLETQY
v_call: TRBV12-3/TRBV12-4; j_call: TRBJ1-2; cdr3_aa: ASSLRGMNYGYT
v_call: TRBV20-1; j_call: -; cdr3_aa: SAGSDRRRVREQF
v_call: TRBV6-6; j_call: TRBJ1-1; cdr3_aa: ASNGQGITEAF
v_call: TRBV4-2; j_call: TRBJ2-5; cdr3_aa: ASSLRLRQETQY
v_call: TRBV12-3/TRBV12-4; j_call: TRBJ1-1; cdr3_aa: ASSLGVALPSEAF